This is a list of T cell receptor beta chains from one sample in a study of early T cells in non-severe SARS-CoV-2 infection. TCRdb re-called the 5' RACE reads with MiXCR, one entry per CDR3 protein. Of approximately 70,000 distinct CDR3 sequences in the sample, approximately 10% were seen once. The sequenced sample was whole blood. These receptors were obtained from an adult who was a healthcare worker with PCR-confirmed SARS-CoV-2 infection or an uninfected control (not recorded which). Both conserved end residues are part of each CDR3. Each record gives: CDR3 length, V gene, J gene, CDR3 protein.

>13|TRBV4-2|TRBJ1-3
CASSQRVGNTIYF
>13|TRBV4-1|TRBJ2-3
CASSRDDSDTQYF
>17|TRBV9|TRBJ2-2
CASSVAPSGGANGELFF
>12|TRBV7-9|TRBJ2-7
CASSLTGYEQYF
>14|TRBV6-1|TRBJ2-7
CASSEAHGSYEQYF
>13|TRBV12-3/TRBV12-4|TRBJ1-4
CASSLISGEKLFF
>17|TRBV4-2|TRBJ2-3
CASSQDPTRDYADTQYF
>17|TRBV5-1|TRBJ1-4
CASSLDVGAGGGEKLFF
>16|TRBV23-1|TRBJ1-5
CASSQSRDRRNQPQHF
>17|TRBV3-2|TRBJ1-6
CASSQDFSRAYNSPLHF
>14|TRBV7-6|TRBJ2-7
CASSLVSSSYEQYF
>11|TRBV29-1|TRBJ2-1
CSATAYNEQFF
>16|TRBV3-1|TRBJ1-6
CASSQQRAPYNSPLHF
>15|TRBV4-1|TRBJ2-1
CASSLTSGSFNEQFF
>14|TRBV4-2|TRBJ1-2
CASSQGKTSYGYTF
>13|TRBV10-3|TRBJ1-6
CAIRSQSNSPLHF
>14|TRBV7-2|TRBJ2-4
CASSSGLAKNIQYF
>15|TRBV7-9|TRBJ2-1
CASSYLAGGPIEQFF
>13|TRBV29-1|TRBJ2-3
CSVCEVLADTQYF
>13|TRBV29-1|TRBJ2-1
CSALERGYNEQFF
>12|TRBV7-9|TRBJ2-5
CASSLRSETQYF
>12|TRBV10-3|TRBJ1-1
CAISEREDEAFF
>12|TRBV6-2/TRBV6-3|TRBJ2-7
CASSYEGNEQYF
>14|TRBV20-1|TRBJ2-6
CSARDSSGANVLTF
>16|TRBV10-3|TRBJ2-7
CAIRQGGTGGFHEQYF
>15|TRBV4-3|TRBJ1-6
CASSQDSGGLSPLHF
>18|TRBV15|TRBJ1-4
CATSRGRDRGSVSEKLFF
>14|TRBV6-6|TRBJ2-1
CASSYSSSTNEQFF
>13|TRBV5-5|TRBJ2-7
CASSSSIPYEQYF
>15|TRBV6-6|TRBJ1-2
CASSYSTREIYGYTF
>16|TRBV7-6|TRBJ2-1
CASSLNRPPAPHEQFF
>16|TRBV6-5|TRBJ2-1
CASSQTGGAAYNEQFF
>14|TRBV11-3|TRBJ2-6
CASSPYYGANVLTF
>16|TRBV4-2|TRBJ2-3
CASSQVVAGGADTQYF
>16|TRBV5-1|TRBJ2-1
CASSLLAASSYNEQFF
>11|TRBV2|TRBJ1-2
CARQGNYGYTF
>14|TRBV10-3|TRBJ2-7
CATGAYRDLDEQYF
>13|TRBV12-3/TRBV12-4|TRBJ2-2
CASRFSEAGELFF
>13|TRBV5-1|TRBJ2-7
CASSIRGTYEQYF
>13|TRBV6-2/TRBV6-3|TRBJ1-1
CASSPLSAKRAFF
>13|TRBV28|TRBJ2-3
CATLRGSTDTQYF
>15|TRBV3-1|TRBJ1-6
CASRKIGTDNSPLHF
>15|TRBV20-1|TRBJ2-6
CSARRAGAGANVLTF
>14|TRBV5-1|TRBJ2-6
CASSSRVGANVLTF
>14|TRBV6-2/TRBV6-3|TRBJ1-1
CASISSAPRTEAFF
>13|TRBV18|TRBJ1-5
CASSPGLDQPQHF
>12|TRBV2|TRBJ2-3
CASSVGRDTQYF
>15|TRBV2|TRBJ1-2
CASTLDGRLIYGYTF
>14|TRBV18|TRBJ1-1
CASSPPVARTEAFF
>12|TRBV20-1|TRBJ1-1
CSAKMGALGAFF
>13|TRBV6-2/TRBV6-3|TRBJ1-5
CASRSWRGQPQHF
>16|TRBV5-5|TRBJ2-3
CASSLPMGGRSDTQYF
>14|TRBV6-5|TRBJ1-4
CASRALATNEKLFF
>13|TRBV18|TRBJ2-5
CASSPGESETQYF
>18|TRBV7-8|TRBJ2-7
CASSLGLGGTGPPYEQYF
>18|TRBV11-3|TRBJ2-7
CASSLSPRQGVLSYEQYF
>15|TRBV7-2|TRBJ1-2
CASSYQGASSYGYTF
>13|TRBV6-5|TRBJ2-2
CASRYSNTGELFF
>13|TRBV29-1|TRBJ1-1
CSVEDSRTFEAFF
>10|TRBV6-6|TRBJ1-1
CASSSGEAFF